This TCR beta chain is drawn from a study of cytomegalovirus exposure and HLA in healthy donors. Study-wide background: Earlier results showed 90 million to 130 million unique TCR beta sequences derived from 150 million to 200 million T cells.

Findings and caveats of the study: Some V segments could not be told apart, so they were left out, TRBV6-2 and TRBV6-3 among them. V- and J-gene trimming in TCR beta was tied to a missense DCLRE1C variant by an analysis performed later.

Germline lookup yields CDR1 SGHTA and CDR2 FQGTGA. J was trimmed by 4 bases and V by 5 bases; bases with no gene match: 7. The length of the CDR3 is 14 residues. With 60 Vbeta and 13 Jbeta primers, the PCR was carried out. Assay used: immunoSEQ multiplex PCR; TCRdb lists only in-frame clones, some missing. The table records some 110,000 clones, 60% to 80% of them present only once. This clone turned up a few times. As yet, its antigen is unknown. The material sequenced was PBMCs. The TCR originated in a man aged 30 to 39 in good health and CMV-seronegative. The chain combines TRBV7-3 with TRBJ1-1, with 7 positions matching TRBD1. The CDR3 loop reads CASSVTGWVTEAFF. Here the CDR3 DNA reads TGTGCCAGCAGCGTGACAGGGTGGGTCACTGAAGCTTTCTTT.